A single sample is the source of the 29 T cell receptor beta chains below, sequenced in a study of CXCR3-negative and CXCR3-positive naive CD8 T cells. Study-wide results and limits: Comparison of naive cells showed more hydrophobic TRB CDR3s in CXCR3-positive than in CXCR3-negative naive cells.

No antigens are known for them. Libraries were UMI-labeled 5' RACE TRB cDNA. TCRdb re-analyzed the 5' RACE reads; it lists each CDR3 protein once, without DNA. The table counts about 130,000 distinct CDR3 sequences; under 0.75% lies in the top ten. The specimen was naive CXCR3+ CD8+ T cells from blood. Specified subset: CD45RO-CCR7+CD27+CD95- naive CD8+ T cells expressing CXCR3 (TNR3+). The receptor set was obtained from a human donor in good health. Some clones in this sample may be carry-over from other donors' samples.

This chain uses TRBV5-6 with TRBJ2-5; there is no DNA to check the TCRdb D call of TRBD1. The germline CDR1 and CDR2 sequences are SGHDT and YYEEEE. The CDR3 loop spans 18 amino acids. The chain's CDR3 is CASSFLTGTGTPQGTQYF.

The CDR3 loop is CASTPESRGRYEQYF. The V and J genes are TRBV6-6 and TRBJ2-7; TCRdb's D gene call, TRBD2, goes unchecked for lack of DNA. The V gene's germline CDR1 is MNHNY and CDR2 SVGAGI (reference sequence). This CDR3 has 15 residues.

The gene calls are TRBV5-1 and TRBJ2-1. The CDR3 totals 14 residues. Germline loops: CDR1 SGHRS, CDR2 YFSETQ. The CDR3 loop reads CASSLGQGIDEQFF.

The chain employs TRBV29-1 and TRBJ2-7; TCRdb proposes TRBD2, but this gene call is untestable without DNA. The CDR3 contains 17 residues. Germline V CDR1 and CDR2: SQVTM, ANQGSEA. The CDR3 protein is CSVVIGGRAFSSYEQYF.

The chain has TRBV4-3 and TRBJ2-5; TCRdb proposes TRBD1, but this gene call is untestable without DNA. CDR1 is LGHNA, CDR2 YSLEER, per germline. The CDR3 length is 16 residues. Here the CDR3 reads CASSQDPHFGPEGQYF.

This chain connects TRBV3-1 to TRBJ2-7. This CDR3 has 16 residues. Germline values: CDR1 LGHDT, CDR2 YNNKEL (reference sequence). The CDR3 protein is CASSQDLGTSAYEQYF.

This rearrangement joins TRBV7-9 to TRBJ2-7; TCRdb reports TRBD1, a call that lacks DNA to check it against. This CDR3 is 15 amino acids long. Germline V gene sequence: CDR1 SEHNR, CDR2 FQNEAQ (reference sequence). CDR3: CASSQGTGGYYEQYF.

V usage is TRBV30 and J usage is TRBJ2-2. From germline, CDR1 is GTSNPN and CDR2 SVGIG (reference sequence). This CDR3 spans 14 amino acids. CDR3 in amino acids: CAWSPTSNTGELFF.

V gene TRBV4-2 combines with J gene TRBJ2-1; the D call from TCRdb, TRBD1, cannot be confirmed without DNA. The germline V gene encodes CDR1 LGHNA and CDR2 YNFKEQ. CDR3 size: 14 residues. CDR3 residues: CASSRDRSYNEQFF.

This CDR3 reads CAIRTEKETQYF. V and J are TRBV10-3 and TRBJ2-5; TCRdb calls TRBD1, which cannot be checked without DNA. CDR3 length: 12 residues. The germline CDR1 and CDR2 sequences are ENHRY and SYGVKD.

V gene TRBV2 combines with J gene TRBJ2-7; TCRdb reports TRBD1, a call that lacks DNA to check it against. Germline CDR1 and CDR2: SNHLY and FYNNEI. The CDR3 contains 15 residues. The CDR3 here is CASSQAGTGVREQYF.

The chain links TRBV29-1 to TRBJ2-7; checking the TCRdb D call of TRBD2 is not possible without DNA. Germline CDR1 SQVTM, CDR2 ANQGSEA. This CDR3 comprises 14 residues. The CDR3 here is CSVQGGTSEYEQYF.

V usage is TRBV7-9 and J usage is TRBJ1-1; TCRdb returns TRBD1, unconfirmable since there is no DNA. Germline values: CDR1 SEHNR, CDR2 FQNEAQ (reference sequence). CDR3 length equals 16 residues. This chain's CDR3 is CASSFVPGQGYTEAFF.

V gene TRBV4-2 combines with J gene TRBJ2-1; TCRdb reports TRBD2, a call that lacks DNA to check it against. This CDR3 region has 13 residues. Germline CDR1 reads LGHNA; CDR2 reads YNFKEQ. The CDR3 here is CASSQGLLNEQFF.

The chain recombines TRBV5-1 with TRBJ1-1. Germline assignment: CDR1 SGHRS and CDR2 YFSETQ. The CDR3 spans 15 residues. This CDR3 is CASSQWGGAATEAFF.

The chain is built from TRBV7-8 and TRBJ2-7; TCRdb returns TRBD1, unconfirmable since there is no DNA. Looked up from germline, CDR1 is SGHVS and CDR2 is FQNEAQ. This CDR3 is 18 amino acids long. The CDR3 here is CASRRGLLRARDSYEQYF.

This rearrangement joins TRBV29-1 to TRBJ2-7; TCRdb indicates TRBD1, and absent DNA this call remains unverified. The CDR3 is 11 amino acids. CDR1 SQVTM and CDR2 ANQGSEA come from the germline V gene. The CDR3 here is CSVGTGYEQYF.

This sequence joins TRBV12-3 or TRBV12-4 and TRBJ1-1. This CDR3 comprises 13 residues. This chain's CDR3 is CASSFGTNTEAFF.

V and J are TRBV4-3 and TRBJ1-1; TCRdb designates TRBD1, a call that cannot be tested without DNA. The CDR3 runs to 16 residues. In germline, CDR1 is LGHNA, CDR2 YSLEER. CDR3 sequence reads: CASSRHHSGTGLEAFF.

V and J are TRBV5-5 and TRBJ2-6; checking the TCRdb D call of TRBD2 is not possible without DNA. The length of the CDR3 is 14 residues. Germline V CDR1 and CDR2: SGHKS, YYEKEE (reference sequence). CDR3 protein: CASSPSDGANVLTF. Complete variable domain (other parts from reference TRBV5-5 and TRBJ2-6): DAGVTQSPTHLIKTRGQQVTLRCSPISGHKSVSWYQQVLGQGPQFIFQYYEKEERGRGNFPDRFSARQFPNYSSELNVNALLLGDSALYLCASSPSDGANVLTFGAGSRLTVL.

V gene TRBV7-9 combines with J gene TRBJ1-2; no DNA is available, so the TRBD1 call from TCRdb remains unchecked. This CDR3 has 12 amino acids. Germline values: CDR1 SEHNR, CDR2 FQNEAQ (reference sequence). CDR3: CASSLSGEGYTF.

The chain carries TRBV9 and TRBJ2-1; lacking DNA, the TRBD2 call made by TCRdb goes unchecked. Germline V gene lookup returns CDR1 SGDLS and CDR2 YYNGEE. This CDR3 region has 15 residues. CDR3 loop: CASSGGGKSYNEQFF.

The V gene is TRBV7-6, the J gene TRBJ2-3. The germline V gene encodes CDR1 SGHVS and CDR2 FNYEAQ. This CDR3 contains 14 residues. Here the CDR3 reads CASSLDPGTDTQYF.

The rearrangement uses TRBV14 and TRBJ2-2; TCRdb gives TRBD1 as the D gene, but with no DNA this cannot be confirmed. The CDR3 consists of 15 residues. Germline-derived CDR1 and CDR2 are SGHDN and FVKESK. CDR3 sequence: CASSHGDRANGELFF.

V is TRBV4-3 and J is TRBJ1-4; TCRdb names TRBD1, which stays unverified in the absence of DNA. This CDR3 region has 14 residues. Germline values: CDR1 LGHNA, CDR2 YSLEER. CDR3 sequence: CASSQDRAGEKLFF.

The CDR3 reads CASIGGNSYEQYF. This chain connects TRBV19 to TRBJ2-7; the D gene TCRdb calls, TRBD1, cannot be checked with no DNA. Germline V CDR1 and CDR2: LNHDA, SQIVND (reference sequence). The CDR3 is 13 amino acids. Full variable domain (outside the CDR3, taken from reference TRBV19 and TRBJ2-7): DGGITQSPKYLFRKEGQNVTLSCEQNLNHDAMYWYRQDPGQGLRLIYYSQIVNDFQKGDIAEGYSVSREKKESFPLTVTSAQKNPTAFYLCASIGGNSYEQYFGPGTRLTVT.

The V gene is TRBV6-5, the J gene TRBJ2-7; TCRdb selects TRBD1, and the lack of DNA leaves this call unchecked. This CDR3 has 14 amino acids. The germline V gene has CDR1 MNHEY and CDR2 SVGAGI. The CDR3: CASSFRGAGYEQYF.

The chain combines TRBV10-1 with TRBJ2-1; as DNA is missing, the TRBD1 call by TCRdb cannot be tested. The V gene's germline CDR1 is WNHNN and CDR2 SYGVQD (reference sequence). CDR3 length equals 15 residues. The CDR3 protein is CASSENPDREGEQFF.

The chain carries TRBV4-1 and TRBJ2-1. The CDR3 runs 15 residues. Germline CDR1 reads MGHRA; CDR2 reads YSYEKL. CDR3 in amino acids: CASSQRMVSLDEQFF.